This T cell receptor (beta chain) was retrieved from a study of T and B cells in COVID-19 patients. Study-wide findings and caveats: Highly clonal in active COVID-19, TRB repertoires exceeded healthy-donor diversity and richness at recovery.

BIOMED2 TRB-A/B primer pools were used in multiplex TRB PCR. Via MiXCR, TCRdb re-called the multiplex PCR reads, giving one row per CDR3 protein. The table lists approximately 17,000 distinct CDR3 sequences, roughly 28% of them singletons. CDR1 and CDR2 from the germline V gene are MNHEY and SMNVEV (reference sequence). V was cut by 3 bases and J by 7 bases, with 6 bases left in between. CDR3 size: 12 residues. TRB was amplified from roughly 250-500 ng of blood genomic DNA. This clonotype is labeled as medium-sized (0.01 to 0.1%). Its antigen is currently unknown. The sample was blood. This clonotype originated in a human donor who had recovered from COVID-19. The rearrangement links TRBV27 to TRBJ2-2, with D uncertain. In DNA, the CDR3 is TGTGCCAGCAGTTTCATGGGCGGGGAGCTGTTTTTT. Translated, it gives CASSFMGGELFF.